The 26 T cell receptor beta chains listed next were all sequenced from one sample in a study of cytomegalovirus exposure and HLA in healthy donors (dated by TCRdb to about 2017). Library method: the immunoSEQ multiplex PCR assay. The multiplex PCR relied on a mix of 60 forward primers for TCR Vbeta segments and 13 reverse primers for TCR Jbeta segments. TCRdb provides this immuneACCESS table in a form limited to in-frame rearrangements. Some clones are lacking; in checked studies, under half of them reflect an unresolved V gene, and why the rest are absent is not known. The sample has 150,000 or so clones on record, more than 75% of them singletons. Roughly 2.2% of the sample is taken by the ten largest. Material: PBMCs. The receptors derive from a man between 18 and 35 years old in good health and CMV-seropositive.

The rearrangement uses TRBV6-1 and TRBJ1-2; perhaps TRBD1 as D (5 bases). V lost 1 base and J lost 6, with 12 bases in between. CDR1 MNHNS and CDR2 SASEGT come from the germline V gene. This CDR3 is built from 14 residues. CDR3 protein: CASSEGAGWDGYTF. Here the CDR3 DNA reads TGTGCCAGCAGTGAAGGGGCAGGGTGGGATGGCTACACCTTC.

The J gene is TRBJ2-1, the V gene TRBV21-1; TRBD2, the D gene given by the table, was not confirmed from the DNA. TRBV21-1 counts as a pseudogene. This CDR3 has 15 amino acids. The chain's CDR3 is CASSKTSGGDNEQFF. In DNA form, the CDR3 reads TGTGCCAGCAGCAAGACTAGCGGGGGAGACAATGAGCAGTTCTTC.

The CDR3 protein is CASSTQGITNEKLFF. In DNA form, the CDR3 reads TGTGCCAGTAGTACCCAGGGGATTACTAATGAAAAACTGTTTTTT. The rearrangement links TRBV19 to TRBJ1-4; TRBD1 is a possible D gene (6 bases). The CDR3 runs 15 residues. The germline V and J ends were trimmed by 4 bases and 2 bases, with 11 bases remaining between them. CDR1 is LNHDA and CDR2 is SQIVND in the germline V gene (reference sequence). Looking up the rest from reference TRBV19 and TRBJ1-4 gives the full variable domain: DGGITQSPKYLFRKEGQNVTLSCEQNLNHDAMYWYRQDPGQGLRLIYYSQIVNDFQKGDIAEGYSVSREKKESFPLTVTSAQKNPTAFYLCASSTQGITNEKLFFGSGTQLSVL.

This chain uses TRBV6-1 with TRBJ2-7; D is uncertain. This CDR3 spans 11 amino acids. V shed 4 bases and J shed 10 bases, with 11 bases lying between them. CDR1 is MNHNS, CDR2 SASEGT, per germline. CDR3 coding DNA: TGTGCCAGCAGTGTTGTGAGAGAACAGTACTTC. It is translated as CASSVVREQYF.

The V gene is TRBV23-1, the J gene TRBJ1-3; D is ambiguous. TRBV23-1 is an ORF, and what it does is uncertain. V lost 11 bases and J lost 4, with 9 bases in between. This CDR3 contains 11 residues. The CDR3 is CAHPGGNTIYF. The CDR3 region has the DNA TGCGCCCACCCCGGGGGAAACACCATATATTTT.

The V gene is TRBV7-2, the J gene TRBJ1-6, with D perhaps matching TRBD1 (5 bases). This CDR3 spans 16 amino acids. Trimming removed 2 bases at V and 7 bases at J, with 15 bases between. Looked up from germline, CDR1 is SGHTA and CDR2 is FQGNSA. The CDR3 loop reads CASSLFGQGINSPLHF. CDR3 DNA sequence: TGTGCCAGCAGCTTATTCGGCCAGGGCATAAATTCACCCCTCCACTTT.

V usage is TRBV6-5 and J usage is TRBJ1-6, with 8 bases identical to TRBD1. This CDR3 has 14 residues. V dropped 3 bases and J dropped 9; count of bases not matched to a gene: 4. Germline CDR1 and CDR2: MNHEY and SVGAGI. The CDR3 DNA is TGTGCCAGCAGTTATGGACAGGGCACTTCACCCCTCCACTTT. Amino acid sequence: CASSYGQGTSPLHF.

This chain joins TRBV29-1 and TRBJ2-1; TRBD2 aligns across 9 bases. The CDR3 runs to 15 residues. Germline CDR1 and CDR2: SQVTM and ANQGSEA. Losses at the gene ends were 1 base for V and 8 bases for J; bases not matched to a gene: 9. The chain's CDR3 is CSVEVRRGGQDEQFF. The CDR3 DNA sequence: TGCAGCGTTGAAGTAAGGCGGGGGGGCCAAGATGAGCAGTTCTTC.

The rearrangement joins TRBV10-3 to TRBJ2-7; 8 positions agree with TRBD1. Germline V gene sequence: CDR1 ENHRY, CDR2 SYGVKD. The CDR3 is 13 amino acids. V lost 4 bases to trimming and J lost 3 bases; unmatched junction nucleotides: 2. In DNA, the CDR3 is TGTGCCATCAGTGCCGGACAGGGCTACGAGCAGTACTTC. Encoded protein: CAISAGQGYEQYF.

This chain links TRBV7-2 with TRBJ2-1; TRBD2 agrees at 13 bases. The CDR3 runs 14 residues. The trim removed 8 bases at V and 8 bases at J, leaving 6 bases unmatched. Germline values: CDR1 SGHTA, CDR2 FQGNSA. The chain's CDR3 is CASRTSGGADEQFF. In DNA, the CDR3 is TGTGCCAGCCGCACTAGCGGGGGGGCAGATGAGCAGTTCTTC.

The chain carries TRBV27 and TRBJ1-2, with D perhaps TRBD1 (5 bases). CDR1 and CDR2 from the germline V gene are MNHEY and SMNVEV (reference sequence). Trimming shortened V by 2 bases and J by 0 bases, and 7 bases separated the two germline ends. This CDR3 contains 14 residues. The CDR3 spells CASSLSRANYGYTF. CDR3 DNA: TGTGCCAGCAGTTTAAGCAGGGCTAACTATGGCTACACCTTC.

The chain links TRBV9 to TRBJ2-7, with 8 bases lining up with TRBD2. The CDR3 length is 14 residues. Germline-derived CDR1 and CDR2 are SGDLS and YYNGEE. Unmatched junction bases numbered 6, after V lost 0 bases and J lost 7 bases. DNA for the CDR3: TGTGCCAGCAGCGTAGACGGGGGGGCGCAGGAGCAGTACTTC. As protein: CASSVDGGAQEQYF.

This chain connects TRBV6-5 to TRBJ2-4; unclear D gene. The CDR3 is 11 amino acids. Germline V lookup: CDR1 MNHEY, CDR2 SVGAGI. The CDR3 sequence: CVSSAKNIQYF. Here the CDR3 DNA reads TGTGTGTCCTCAGCCAAAAACATTCAGTACTTC.

The chain combines TRBV7-2 with TRBJ2-2, with 13 bases lining up with TRBD2. There are 16 residues in the CDR3. The germline CDR1 and CDR2 sequences are SGHTA and FQGNSA. The J segment lost 6 bases and the V segment lost 5 bases, leaving 6 bases of the junction unmatched. The CDR3 DNA reads as TGTGCCAGCAGCCCGGGACTAGCGGGGCTCGCCGGGGAGCTGTTTTTT. This sequence encodes CASSPGLAGLAGELFF. Using reference TRBV7-2 and TRBJ2-2 for the parts outside the CDR3, the full variable domain is GAGVSQSPSNKVTEKGKDVELRCDPISGHTALYWYRQSLGQGLEFLIYFQGNSAPDKSGLPSDRFSAERTGGSVSTLTIQRTQQEDSAVYLCASSPGLAGLAGELFFGEGSRLTVL.

On this clone: A junction boundary mismatches the germline segment, possibly from a read error. This chain joins TRBV13 and TRBJ2-6, with 8 positions matching TRBD1. Germline V gene data show CDR1 as PRHDT and CDR2 as FYEKMQ (reference sequence). The CDR3 loop spans 19 amino acids. CDR3: CASSSREGTGWPGANGLTF. CDR3 sequence (DNA): TGTGCCAGCAGCTCCCGCGAGGGGACAGGTTGGCCTGGGGCCAACGGCCTGACTTTC.

This clone came up once. This chain links TRBV4-1 with TRBJ2-3, with 11 bases that match TRBD1. After removal of 3 bases from V and 5 bases from J, the junction contained 19 bases not matched to a gene. Germline V lookup: CDR1 MGHRA, CDR2 YSYEKL. The CDR3 runs 20 residues. The CDR3 sequence: CASSHPKAPGQGDNIDTQYF. The CDR3, as DNA: TGCGCCAGCAGCCACCCCAAGGCACCGGGACAGGGGGACAACATAGATACGCAGTATTTT.

The V call is TRBV9, the J call TRBJ2-5; D is possibly TRBD2 (5 bases). The CDR3 runs 15 residues. Between the trimmed V and J ends, which lost 0 bases and 2 bases, there was a span of 11 bases. The germline gives CDR1 SGDLS, CDR2 YYNGEE. CDR3 nucleotides: TGTGCCAGCAGCGTAGCGGCGGGTCCTCAAGAGACCCAGTACTTC. Residues: CASSVAAGPQETQYF.

The V and J genes are TRBV15 and TRBJ2-5, with a possible D match to TRBD1 (5 bases). V was shortened by 8 bases and J by 3 bases, with 19 bases between the two germline ends. Germline CDR1 reads LNHNV; CDR2 reads YYDKDF (reference sequence). The CDR3 covers 15 residues. CDR3 in DNA: TGTGCCACCTATTCTTCCGGTGGGGCCGAAGAGACCCAGTACTTC. It translates to CATYSSGGAEETQYF. The entire variable domain, with the rest obtained from reference TRBV15 and TRBJ2-5, is as follows: DAMVIQNPRYQVTQFGKPVTLSCSQTLNHNVMYWYQQKSSQAPKLLFHYYDKDFNNEADTPDNFQSRRPNTSFCFLDIRSPGLGDTAMYLCATYSSGGAEETQYFGPGTRLLVL.

This chain uses TRBV6-5 with TRBJ1-1, with D unresolved. The germline CDR1 and CDR2 sequences are MNHEY and SVGAGI. This CDR3 contains 13 residues. V was cut by 3 bases and J by 4 bases, with 9 bases left in between. The CDR3 region has the DNA TGTGCCAGCAGTTATACTTCAAGCACTGAAGCTTTCTTT. This translates into CASSYTSSTEAFF.

This chain uses TRBV19 with TRBJ1-6, with D maybe TRBD1 (5 bases). The CDR3 loop spans 14 amino acids. The V end lost 3 bases, the J end lost 8 bases, and 11 bases lay between the germline ends. From germline, CDR1 is LNHDA and CDR2 SQIVND (reference sequence). The CDR3 spells CASSIQGSDSPLHF. In nucleotides, the CDR3 is TGTGCCAGTAGTATTCAGGGCTCGGATTCACCCCTCCACTTT.

This clone was seen once. The chain is built from TRBV6-1 and TRBJ1-5; D unresolved. Trimming took 2 bases from V and 6 from J, leaving 11 bases between them. This CDR3 comprises 14 residues. Germline V gives CDR1 MNHNS, CDR2 SASEGT. The CDR3: CASSEWSGGQPQHF. The CDR3 nucleotides read TGTGCCAGCAGTGAATGGAGCGGAGGTCAGCCCCAGCATTTT.

The chain is built from TRBV4-1 and TRBJ2-1, with 10 bases matching TRBD2. The CDR3 length is 16 residues. V shed 0 bases and J 4 bases; nucleotides not matched to a gene: 3. Germline loops: CDR1 MGHRA, CDR2 YSYEKL. The CDR3 DNA follows: TGCGCCAGCAGCCAAGATGGACTAGCGGCATACAATGAGCAGTTCTTC. It translates to CASSQDGLAAYNEQFF.

The gene calls are TRBV4-3 and TRBJ1-3; no reliable D call. Per germline, CDR1 LGHNA and CDR2 YSLEER. There are 14 residues in the CDR3. Trimming pared 9 bases from V and 0 bases from J, leaving 12 bases between. For the CDR3, the DNA is TGCGCCAGGAGGCGGAAGAGCTCTGGAAACACCATATATTTT. Its translation is CARRRKSSGNTIYF.

The chain combines TRBV25-1 with TRBJ2-1, with TRBD1 matching 9 bases. The CDR3 totals 15 residues. Germline lookup yields CDR1 MGHDK and CDR2 SYGVNS. Unmatched junction bases numbered 6, after V lost 6 bases and J lost 3 bases. CDR3 loop: CASRPGDRDYNEQFF. The CDR3 DNA sequence: TGTGCCAGCAGACCGGGGGACAGGGACTACAATGAGCAGTTCTTC. The full variable domain, its missing parts supplied by reference TRBV25-1 and TRBJ2-1, is EADIYQTPRYLVIGTGKKITLECSQTMGHDKMYWYQQDPGMELHLIHYSYGVNSTEKGDLSSESTVSRIRTEHFPLTLESARPSHTSQYLCASRPGDRDYNEQFFGPGTRLTVL.

The CDR3: CASSQSYRTHSGNTIYF. The CDR3 coding sequence is TGCGCCAGCAGTCAATCTTACAGGACACACTCTGGAAACACCATATATTTT. The chain is built from TRBV23-1 and TRBJ1-3, with D possibly matching TRBD1 (5 bases). TRBV23-1 is an open reading frame whose function is uncertain. Deletions cut 0 bases from V and 0 bases from J, with 12 bases between. There are 17 residues in the CDR3.

The gene calls are TRBV7-3 and TRBJ2-1, with a tentative D call TRBD2 (6 bases). V gave up 5 bases and J gave up 10 bases, with 21 bases separating them. The CDR3 has 15 amino acids. CDR1 and CDR2 (germline): SGHTA, FQGTGA. The CDR3 reads CASSEGTFRGEEQFF. CDR3 coding DNA: TGTGCCAGCAGCGAGGGGACTTTCCGGGGTGAAGAGCAGTTCTTC.